This record concerns one TCR beta chain sequence. These data originate in a study of blood T cell repertoires in COVID-19. Study in general: Sites in the United States, Italy and Spain provided acute and convalescent COVID-19 samples.

Trimming took 0 bases from V and 10 from J, leaving 9 bases between them. CDR1 is ENHRY and CDR2 is SYGVKD in the germline V gene. The CDR3 contains 12 residues. In the original workflow: Amplification of reference gene primers was used by the study to estimate nucleated cell counts. The table came from immunoSEQ multiplex PCR; TCRdb's copy has only in-frame clones and leaves some out. That table supplies the V and J calls and clone size; D and trimming were determined from the DNA. The sample comprises about 360,000 clones, 88% of which are singletons, and approximately 2.1% rests with the top ten. Enrolled through a virtual design, the participants were between roughly 18 and 90 years of age and came from approximately 25 US areas. Which cohort a participant joined came from the clinical history participants gave.

Sequences were obtained from PBMCs or T cells enriched from blood (not recorded which). The origin of this receptor is a woman in her 40s with acute COVID-19. This sequence joins TRBV10-3 and TRBJ1-1; a weak D match, TRBD1 (5 bases). CDR3 nucleotides: TGTGCCATCAGTGAGTCGTCCGGGGGAGCTTTCTTT. The encoded protein is CAISESSGGAFF.